Here is one T cell receptor beta chain with its context. The junction departs from germline at one end; a sequencing error may be responsible. Using immunoSEQ multiplex PCR, the repertoire was profiled, and TCRdb retains in-frame clones only, with some absent. The sample lists roughly 6,300 clones; over 75% were seen once. The length of the CDR3 is 15 residues. Germline lookup yields CDR1 LGHNA and CDR2 YNFKEQ. The sample belongs to a study of ipilimumab plus nivolumab after autologous stem cell transplantation. The receptor's source is a female donor with multiple myeloma. This chain links TRBV4-2 with TRBJ1-1, with TRBD1 identical over 11 bases. This material consisted of PBMCs, taken in a trial of ipilimumab plus nivolumab as post-transplant consolidation. Here the CDR3 DNA reads TGTGCCAGCAGCCAAGGGGACAGGGGGAACGCTGAAGCTTTCTTT. The encoded protein is CASSQGDRGNAEAFF.